The 32 T cell receptor beta chains below come from one sample, sequenced in a study of control samples from healthy donors and cancer patients. Sequencing used immunoSEQ multiplex PCR; TCRdb keeps in-frame clones, though not all of them. The top ten hold about 4% of the sample, which has 180,000 or so clones, around 93% seen once. The sample was blood. The receptors were sampled from a woman aged 60 to 75 in good health.

The rearrangement joins TRBV6-5 to TRBJ1-1; tentative D call: TRBD1 (5 bases). Trimming removed 2 bases at V and 4 bases at J, with 11 bases between. The germline V gene encodes CDR1 MNHEY and CDR2 SVGAGI. There are 14 residues in the CDR3. The DNA of the CDR3 is TGTGCCAGCAGTTACCCCGGGCAGGGCACTGAAGCTTTCTTT. Its translation: CASSYPGQGTEAFF.

The chain combines TRBV4-3 with TRBJ1-1; 8 bases map to TRBD1. From germline, CDR1 is LGHNA and CDR2 YSLEER. The ends lost 1 base at V and 5 bases at J; junction bases unmatched: 6. The CDR3 sequence is 15 residues long. For the CDR3, the DNA is TGCGCCAGCAGCCAAGCTGGACAGGGACCAACTGAAGCTTTCTTT. This translates into CASSQAGQGPTEAFF.

This sequence joins TRBV5-1 and TRBJ2-7; 7 positions agree with TRBD1. Germline V lookup: CDR1 SGHRS, CDR2 YFSETQ. This CDR3 comprises 17 residues. Losses at the gene ends were 4 bases for V and 1 base for J; bases not matched to a gene: 14. CDR3 DNA sequence: TGCGCCAGCAGCCCTTTCGCCGGGACAGACATTTCCTACGAGCAGTACTTC. This gives the protein CASSPFAGTDISYEQYF.

The genes are TRBV4-3 and TRBJ2-3; D might be TRBD1 (5 bases). The V gene's germline CDR1 is LGHNA and CDR2 YSLEER. The CDR3 runs to 15 residues. Trimming pared 5 bases from V and 0 bases from J, leaving 12 bases between. The DNA of the CDR3 is TGCGCCAGCAGCAAGAGGACACTTAGCACAGATACGCAGTATTTT. As protein: CASSKRTLSTDTQYF.

The chain joins TRBV10-3 to TRBJ2-7, with TRBD1 matching over 7 bases. V was clipped by 0 bases and J by 4 bases; unmatched bases: 3. The CDR3 loop spans 14 amino acids. Per the germline V gene, CDR1 is ENHRY and CDR2 is SYGVKD. CDR3 bases: TGTGCCATCAGTGAGTCCGGGACAGAATACGAGCAGTACTTC. It yields the protein CAISESGTEYEQYF.

The rearrangement joins TRBV18 to TRBJ2-3; D perhaps matches TRBD2 (5 bases). Germline V lookup: CDR1 KGHSH, CDR2 LQKENI. This CDR3 spans 13 amino acids. V dropped 0 bases and J dropped 6 bases, with 7 bases sitting between them. The CDR3 nucleotides are TGTGCCAGCTCACCACCGCCGGGGGATACGCAGTATTTT. Translating gives CASSPPPGDTQYF.

The gene calls are TRBV29-1 and TRBJ2-3; 8 bases match TRBD1. This CDR3 spans 13 amino acids. With 7 bases clipped from V and 6 bases from J, the junction kept 9 bases outside the gene matches. The V gene's germline CDR1 is SQVTM and CDR2 ANQGSEA. CDR3 coding DNA: TGCAGCGCGCTCAGGGGGCGTACGGATACGCAGTATTTT. It yields the protein CSALRGRTDTQYF.

This clone was seen just once. The rearrangement joins TRBV18 to TRBJ2-7; D is ambiguous. CDR3 length equals 17 residues. V dropped 5 bases and J dropped 3 bases, with 23 bases sitting between them. Looked up from germline, CDR1 is KGHSH and CDR2 is LQKENI. The CDR3: CASSGRSLSPVDYEQYF. DNA of the CDR3: TGTGCCAGCTCAGGACGGAGTTTGAGCCCGGTGGACTACGAGCAGTACTTC.

The genes are TRBV6-5 and TRBJ1-1; unclear D gene. Trimming stripped 8 bases from V and 3 bases from J, with 13 bases between. This CDR3 is built from 13 residues. Per the germline V gene, CDR1 is MNHEY and CDR2 is SVGAGI. DNA of the CDR3: TGTGCCAGCCGGACCCAGCTTGACACTGAAGCTTTCTTT. It specifies CASRTQLDTEAFF.

This clone was seen once. This chain joins TRBV6-2 or TRBV6-3 and TRBJ2-5; the D is unclear. The CDR3 loop spans 14 amino acids. The germline gives CDR1 MNHEY, CDR2 SVGEGT. V was pared by 0 bases and J by 2 bases, with 7 bases between. The CDR3 DNA is TGTGCCAGCAGTTACTCGAACCCGCAAGAGACCCAGTACTTC. Encoded protein: CASSYSNPQETQYF.

The V gene is TRBV12-5, the J gene TRBJ1-1, with D perhaps matching TRBD1 (5 bases). The CDR3 sequence is 14 residues long. The germline CDR1 and CDR2 sequences are LGHNT and FRNRAP. With 2 bases removed from V and 1 base from J, the gap between germline ends came to 8 bases. The DNA for the CDR3 is TGTGCTAGTGGTTTGTCGCAGGGGAACACTGAAGCTTTCTTT. Residues: CASGLSQGNTEAFF.

This chain links TRBV3-1 (or the pseudogene TRBV3-2) with TRBJ1-1; TRBD1 matches at 9 bases. The CDR3 runs to 14 residues. V trimming: 4 bases; J trimming: 10 bases; junction bases outside the gene matches: 10. Germline CDR1 and CDR2: LGHDT and YNNKEL (reference sequence). CDR3 bases: TGTGCCAGCAGCCCGGGACAGGGAAATATGATAGCTTTCTTT. Amino acids: CASSPGQGNMIAFF.

The chain is built from TRBV6-2 or TRBV6-3 and TRBJ2-1; a possible D gene is TRBD2 (6 bases). This CDR3 comprises 14 residues. The germline CDR1 and CDR2 sequences are MNHEY and SVGEGT. The germline V and J ends were trimmed by 7 bases and 8 bases, with 18 bases remaining between them. In nucleotides, the CDR3 is TGTGCCAGCACCCCGAGAGTCGGCGGGGATGAGCAGTTCTTC. Its translation: CASTPRVGGDEQFF.

Turning to this clone: The germline gene is not matched at one end of the junction; a read error may be the cause. The chain links TRBV7-7 to TRBJ1-1; D ambiguous. This CDR3 region has 13 residues. Germline V gene lookup returns CDR1 SSHAT and CDR2 FNYEAQ (reference sequence). In nucleotides, the CDR3 is TGTGCTAGCAGCTTAAGGCAGAACACTGAAGCTTTCTTT. As protein: CASSLRQNTEAFF.

The V and J genes are TRBV19 and TRBJ1-1, with D possibly being TRBD1 (6 bases). The V end was cut by 10 bases, the J end by 5 bases, with 14 bases between. The length of the CDR3 is 12 residues. Per the germline V gene, CDR1 is LNHDA and CDR2 is SQIVND (reference sequence). The CDR3 sequence is CATRTEWTEAFF. Here the CDR3 DNA reads TGTGCCACCCGGACAGAGTGGACTGAAGCTTTCTTT.

V is TRBV7-2 and J is TRBJ2-1; TRBD2 aligns across 15 bases. The germline V gene has CDR1 SGHTA and CDR2 FQGNSA. The V segment lost 0 bases and the J segment 4 bases; nucleotides outside the gene matches: 7. This CDR3 is built from 19 residues. The CDR3 spells CASSLAGLAGGALYNEQFF. DNA of the CDR3: TGTGCCAGCAGCTTAGCAGGACTAGCGGGGGGGGCCTTGTACAATGAGCAGTTCTTC. Drawing the rest from reference TRBV7-2 and TRBJ2-1, the complete variable domain is GAGVSQSPSNKVTEKGKDVELRCDPISGHTALYWYRQSLGQGLEFLIYFQGNSAPDKSGLPSDRFSAERTGGSVSTLTIQRTQQEDSAVYLCASSLAGLAGGALYNEQFFGPGTRLTVL.

The genes are TRBV19 and TRBJ1-2; D unresolved. The CDR3 runs 16 residues. Germline CDR1 reads LNHDA; CDR2 reads SQIVND (reference sequence). V lost 5 bases, J lost 2 bases, and 18 bases lay in between. The DNA of the CDR3 is TGTGCCAGTAGTGTCTTTCGTGGGAAGGGAAACTATGGCTACACCTTC. As protein: CASSVFRGKGNYGYTF.

The chain joins TRBV6-5 to TRBJ1-5; 7 bases line up with TRBD1. V shed 8 bases and J 2 bases; nucleotides not matched to a gene: 6. In germline, CDR1 is MNHEY, CDR2 SVGAGI. The CDR3 has 14 residues. The CDR3 DNA follows: TGTGCCAGCCGGGGGCAGGGGGGCAATCAGCCCCAGCATTTT. Its protein product is CASRGQGGNQPQHF.

The CDR3 DNA sequence: TGTGCCAGCAGCCATCTAGCGGGGGGGCGTGTCACAGATACGCAGTATTTT. Translation: CASSHLAGGRVTDTQYF. The chain links TRBV3-1 (or the pseudogene TRBV3-2) to TRBJ2-3; 12 nucleotides agree with TRBD2. V shed 3 bases, J shed 2 bases, and the junction held 6 bases outside the gene matches. The CDR3 loop spans 17 amino acids. Germline V gene lookup returns CDR1 LGHDT and CDR2 YNNKEL (reference sequence).

This clone has a single count. CDR3 nucleotide sequence: TGTGCCTGTACAGGACCCGCAACTAATGAAAAACTGTTTTTT. It specifies CACTGPATNEKLFF. The V gene is TRBV30, the J gene TRBJ1-4; D possibly corresponds to TRBD1 (5 bases). Trimming took off 6 bases at V and 0 bases at J, with 11 bases between the two ends. Germline values: CDR1 GTSNPN, CDR2 SVGIG (reference sequence). The CDR3 runs to 14 residues.

This clone has only one observation. The CDR3 DNA reads TGCAGTGCTAGTGAGACCACTACTCTGGGGAATCAGCCCCAGCATTTT. Translated, it gives CSASETTTLGNQPQHF. This rearrangement joins TRBV20-1 to TRBJ1-5, with D hard to call. Germline lookup yields CDR1 DFQATT and CDR2 SNEGSKA (reference sequence). The CDR3 has 16 residues. V lost 3 bases, J lost 4 bases, and 19 bases lay in between.

The J gene is TRBJ2-3, the V gene TRBV3-1 (or the pseudogene TRBV3-2); 9 nucleotides match TRBD2. The CDR3 length is 15 residues. The ends lost 1 base at V and 3 bases at J; junction bases unmatched: 2. Germline lookup yields CDR1 LGHDT and CDR2 YNNKEL (reference sequence). CDR3 loop: CASSQVAGGTDTQYF. The CDR3 coding sequence is TGTGCCAGCAGCCAAGTTGCGGGGGGGACAGATACGCAGTATTTT.

The chain carries TRBV19 and TRBJ1-5; D unclear. CDR1 is LNHDA and CDR2 is SQIVND in the germline V gene (reference sequence). Trimming cost V 7 bases and J 1 base, with 8 bases left between them. This CDR3 contains 13 residues. This CDR3 is CASISSSNQPQHF. CDR3 DNA sequence: TGTGCCAGTATCTCGTCGAGCAATCAGCCCCAGCATTTT. The full variable domain, its missing parts supplied by reference TRBV19 and TRBJ1-5, is DGGITQSPKYLFRKEGQNVTLSCEQNLNHDAMYWYRQDPGQGLRLIYYSQIVNDFQKGDIAEGYSVSREKKESFPLTVTSAQKNPTAFYLCASISSSNQPQHFGDGTRLSIL.

V and J are TRBV30 and TRBJ1-6, with TRBD1 matching 7 bases. V lost 4 bases, J lost 4 bases, and 1 base stayed unmatched. CDR1 is GTSNPN, CDR2 SVGIG, per germline (reference sequence). The CDR3 is 13 amino acids. The CDR3: CAWTGQYNSPLHF. The DNA for the CDR3 is TGTGCCTGGACGGGACAGTATAATTCACCCCTCCACTTT.

The rearrangement joins TRBV7-2 to TRBJ2-3; TRBD1 agrees at 7 bases. Per germline, CDR1 SGHTA and CDR2 FQGNSA. The junction had 4 bases not matched to a gene; V was cut back by 5 bases and J by 2 bases. This CDR3 has 14 amino acids. The CDR3 spells CASSVDRYTDTQYF. CDR3 bases: TGTGCCAGCAGCGTGGACAGGTACACAGATACGCAGTATTTT. The full variable domain, rest sourced from reference TRBV7-2 and TRBJ2-3, is GAGVSQSPSNKVTEKGKDVELRCDPISGHTALYWYRQSLGQGLEFLIYFQGNSAPDKSGLPSDRFSAERTGGSVSTLTIQRTQQEDSAVYLCASSVDRYTDTQYFGPGTRLTVL.

The chain links TRBV4-2 to TRBJ2-3, with 9 bases identical to TRBD2. Losses at the gene ends were 3 bases for V and 3 bases for J; bases not matched to a gene: 10. Germline CDR1 and CDR2: LGHNA and YNFKEQ. The CDR3 is made up of 17 amino acids. The CDR3 DNA reads as TGTGCCAGCAGCCAGAAACCGGGACTAGCCGGGACAGATACGCAGTATTTT. It yields the protein CASSQKPGLAGTDTQYF.

The V and J genes are TRBV5-1 and TRBJ1-4; no reliable D call. This CDR3 has 14 residues. In germline, CDR1 is SGHRS, CDR2 YFSETQ. Trimming stripped 0 bases from V and 3 bases from J, with 6 bases between. The CDR3 DNA reads as TGCGCCAGCAGCTTGGACAGTTCTAATGAAAAACTGTTTTTT. It codes for CASSLDSSNEKLFF.

The chain uses TRBV4-1 and TRBJ2-7, with 13 positions matching TRBD2. V shed 6 bases and J 3 bases; nucleotides not matched to a gene: 14. Germline values: CDR1 MGHRA, CDR2 YSYEKL. CDR3 length: 18 amino acids. The CDR3 here is CASSSVLAGGPSFYEQYF. The CDR3 region has the DNA TGCGCCAGCAGTTCCGTACTAGCGGGGGGGCCTTCCTTCTACGAGCAGTACTTC.

This chain links TRBV19 with TRBJ1-2; D unresolved. CDR1 is LNHDA and CDR2 is SQIVND in the germline V gene (reference sequence). The CDR3 has 14 amino acids. The germline V and J ends were trimmed by 1 base and 0 bases, with 6 bases remaining between them. The CDR3 region has the DNA TGTGCCAGTAGTATAGTAGTAGCTAACTATGGCTACACCTTC. Amino acids: CASSIVVANYGYTF.

This clone was counted a single time. The gene calls are TRBV5-1 and TRBJ1-2, with 7 bases identical to TRBD1. The V gene's germline CDR1 is SGHRS and CDR2 YFSETQ. Losses at the gene ends were 5 bases for V and 11 bases for J; bases not matched to a gene: 12. The CDR3 loop spans 13 amino acids. CDR3 DNA: TGCGCCAGCAGTCCACTCGACAGGGTGCCATACACCTTC. Its protein product is CASSPLDRVPYTF.

J is TRBJ1-1 and V is TRBV10-3; 10 positions agree with TRBD1. V gave up 4 bases and J gave up 4 bases; unmatched junction bases: 6. CDR1 is ENHRY, CDR2 SYGVKD, per germline. The CDR3 is made up of 15 amino acids. Here the CDR3 DNA reads TGTGCCATCAGTGGACAGGGGGCGGTTGGCACTGAAGCTTTCTTT. Protein product: CAISGQGAVGTEAFF.

This rearrangement joins TRBV2 to TRBJ2-2, with TRBD1 matching over 10 bases. Per germline, CDR1 SNHLY and CDR2 FYNNEI. With V trimmed by 7 bases and J by 7 bases, 6 bases remained unmatched. This CDR3 has 14 amino acids. This CDR3 is CASNGQGVSGELFF. The CDR3 nucleotides are TGTGCCAGCAACGGACAGGGGGTTAGCGGGGAGCTGTTTTTT.